The rows below give T cell receptor beta chains drawn from one sample of a study of blood T cell repertoires in COVID-19. The data were produced by immunoSEQ multiplex PCR, yet TCRdb's version contains in-frame clones alone and is incomplete. Altogether roughly 210,000 clones are present, 88% being singletons, with the ten largest covering more than 1.5%. The sequenced material came from peripheral blood. The origin of the receptors is a man between 65 and 85 years old with acute or convalescent COVID-19. CDR3s include the opening cysteine and the closing phenylalanine or tryptophan. Each record gives: J gene, V gene, clone size, D gene, CDR3 protein, CDR3 DNA. D genes are given only for firm matches. Only part of the rows carry a size: once, few, many, or a class if the clone is expanded.

j_gene: TRBJ2-6; v_gene: TRBV24-1; abundance: .; d_gene: TRBD2; CDR3aa: CATSDFGLAGGGGANVLTF; CDR3nt: TGTGCCACCAGTGATTTTGGCCTAGCGGGAGGTGGTGGGGCCAACGTCCTGACTTTC
j_gene: TRBJ2-7; v_gene: TRBV18; abundance: .; d_gene: TRBD1; CDR3aa: CASSPLGTGSFYEQYF; CDR3nt: TGTGCCAGCTCACCATTAGGGACAGGGTCCTTTTACGAGCAGTACTTC
j_gene: TRBJ2-2; v_gene: TRBV2; abundance: .; d_gene: .; CDR3aa: CASNTGNTGELFF; CDR3nt: TGTGCCAGCAACACGGGGAACACCGGGGAGCTGTTTTTT
j_gene: TRBJ2-1; v_gene: TRBV7-6; abundance: .; d_gene: TRBD1; CDR3aa: CASSPRQGSSGEQFF; CDR3nt: TGTGCCAGCAGCCCAAGACAGGGGAGTTCGGGTGAGCAGTTCTTC
j_gene: TRBJ1-5; v_gene: TRBV21-1; abundance: .; d_gene: .; CDR3aa: CASSNQQGAQSLIGNQPQHF; CDR3nt: TGTGCCAGCAGCAATCAACAGGGGGCGCAGAGTCTAATTGGCAATCAGCCCCAGCATTTT
j_gene: TRBJ2-2; v_gene: TRBV7-6; abundance: .; d_gene: .; CDR3aa: CASTSQFGTNTGELFF; CDR3nt: TGTGCCAGCACCAGCCAGTTCGGGACGAACACCGGGGAGCTGTTTTTT
j_gene: TRBJ2-2; v_gene: TRBV29-1; abundance: once; d_gene: TRBD2; CDR3aa: CSAGTSGNTGELFF; CDR3nt: TGCAGCGCCGGGACTAGCGGGAACACCGGGGAGCTGTTTTTT
j_gene: TRBJ1-5; v_gene: TRBV28; abundance: .; d_gene: TRBD1; CDR3aa: CASSHQGANQPQHF; CDR3nt: TGTGCCAGCAGCCACCAGGGGGCGAATCAGCCCCAGCATTTT
j_gene: TRBJ2-7; v_gene: TRBV7-2; abundance: .; d_gene: TRBD2; CDR3aa: CASSPAGGPTYEQYF; CDR3nt: TGTGCCAGCAGCCCGGCGGGGGGACCAACCTACGAGCAGTACTTC
j_gene: TRBJ2-1; v_gene: TRBV28; abundance: many; d_gene: TRBD2; CDR3aa: CASSPILAGVDNEQFF; CDR3nt: TGTGCCAGCAGCCCAATCCTAGCGGGAGTAGACAATGAGCAGTTCTTC
j_gene: TRBJ1-1; v_gene: TRBV3-1/TRBV3-2; abundance: .; d_gene: .; CDR3aa: CASGIAETEAFF; CDR3nt: TGTGCCAGCGGCATTGCGGAAACTGAAGCTTTCTTT
j_gene: TRBJ2-7; v_gene: TRBV5-1; abundance: .; d_gene: .; CDR3aa: CASSTLYEQYF; CDR3nt: TGCGCCAGCAGTACATTGTACGAGCAGTACTTC
j_gene: TRBJ2-7; v_gene: TRBV5-4; abundance: .; d_gene: .; CDR3aa: CASSLEEDEQYF; CDR3nt: TGTGCCAGCAGCTTGGAGGAGGACGAGCAGTACTTC
j_gene: TRBJ2-7; v_gene: TRBV18; abundance: .; d_gene: TRBD2; CDR3aa: CASSPGLAGLYEQYF; CDR3nt: TGTGCCAGCTCACCAGGGCTAGCGGGGCTCTACGAGCAGTACTTC
j_gene: TRBJ2-5; v_gene: TRBV5-5; abundance: once; d_gene: .; CDR3aa: CASSLVVTGQETQYF; CDR3nt: TGTGCCAGCAGCTTGGTGGTGACGGGTCAAGAGACCCAGTACTTC
j_gene: TRBJ1-5; v_gene: TRBV19; abundance: once; d_gene: TRBD1; CDR3aa: CASSANRGTLYQPQHF; CDR3nt: TGTGCCAGTAGTGCCAACAGGGGGACGTTGTATCAGCCCCAGCATTTT
j_gene: TRBJ1-1; v_gene: TRBV21-1; abundance: .; d_gene: .; CDR3aa: CASPGRNTEAFF; CDR3nt: TGTGCCAGCCCTGGCAGGAACACTGAAGCTTTCTTT
j_gene: TRBJ1-2; v_gene: TRBV3-1/TRBV3-2; abundance: .; d_gene: .; CDR3aa: CASSQDQARYGYTF; CDR3nt: TGTGCCAGCAGCCAAGATCAGGCCCGCTATGGCTACACCTTC
j_gene: TRBJ1-2; v_gene: TRBV5-1; abundance: few; d_gene: .; CDR3aa: CASSLSPGASGGYTF; CDR3nt: TGCGCCAGCAGCTTGAGTCCAGGGGCGTCGGGTGGCTACACCTTC
j_gene: TRBJ2-1; v_gene: TRBV27; abundance: .; d_gene: TRBD2; CDR3aa: CAMTLASGRVNEQFF; CDR3nt: TGTGCCATGACCCTAGCTAGCGGGAGGGTTAATGAGCAGTTCTTC
j_gene: TRBJ1-5; v_gene: TRBV23-1; abundance: once; d_gene: .; CDR3aa: CASSQQGCNQPQHF; CDR3nt: TGCGCCAGCAGCCAACAGGGATGCAATCAGCCCCAGCATTTT
j_gene: TRBJ2-1; v_gene: TRBV6-5; abundance: .; d_gene: TRBD1; CDR3aa: CASSYRDRGLNEQFF; CDR3nt: TGTGCCAGCAGTTACCGGGACAGGGGATTAAATGAGCAGTTCTTC
j_gene: TRBJ1-5; v_gene: TRBV27; abundance: .; d_gene: .; CDR3aa: CASSLSSRAGSQPQHF; CDR3nt: TGTGCCAGCAGTTTATCGTCCAGGGCCGGGAGCCAGCCCCAGCATTTT
j_gene: TRBJ2-5; v_gene: TRBV18; abundance: .; d_gene: TRBD1; CDR3aa: CASSPRTGRETQYF; CDR3nt: TGTGCCAGCTCACCCCGGACAGGTCGTGAGACCCAGTACTTC
j_gene: TRBJ1-4; v_gene: TRBV20-1; abundance: .; d_gene: .; CDR3aa: CSAPDSEKLFF; CDR3nt: TGCAGTGCACCGGACAGTGAAAAACTGTTTTTT
j_gene: TRBJ1-2; v_gene: TRBV3-1/TRBV3-2; abundance: once; d_gene: .; CDR3aa: CASSQDTGSKAF; CDR3nt: TGTGCCAGCAGCCAAGATACAGGATCAAAGGCCTTC
j_gene: TRBJ2-2; v_gene: TRBV4-1; abundance: .; d_gene: .; CDR3aa: CASSPLRENTGELFF; CDR3nt: TGCGCCAGCAGCCCACTACGCGAGAACACCGGGGAGCTGTTTTTT
j_gene: TRBJ2-1; v_gene: TRBV25-1; abundance: .; d_gene: .; CDR3aa: CASSEKTGYTSYNEQFF; CDR3nt: TGTGCCAGCAGTGAAAAAACAGGGTATACCTCCTACAATGAGCAGTTCTTC
j_gene: TRBJ2-6; v_gene: TRBV6-2/TRBV6-3; abundance: .; d_gene: .; CDR3aa: CASSSPAGRGTGANVLTF; CDR3nt: TGTGCCAGCAGTTCCCCAGCTGGACGAGGGACAGGGGCCAACGTCCTGACTTTC
j_gene: TRBJ2-1; v_gene: TRBV6-1; abundance: few; d_gene: TRBD1; CDR3aa: CASSERTGGYNEQFF; CDR3nt: TGTGCCAGCAGTGAACGGACAGGGGGCTACAATGAGCAGTTCTTC
j_gene: TRBJ2-7; v_gene: TRBV19; abundance: few; d_gene: .; CDR3aa: CASSPDNWGEQYF; CDR3nt: TGTGCCAGTAGTCCGGACAATTGGGGCGAGCAGTACTTC
j_gene: TRBJ2-2; v_gene: TRBV6-2/TRBV6-3; abundance: .; d_gene: TRBD2; CDR3aa: CASSLWTSGNTGELFF; CDR3nt: TGTGCCAGCAGTTTGTGGACTAGCGGGAACACCGGGGAGCTGTTTTTT
j_gene: TRBJ1-1; v_gene: TRBV7-8; abundance: .; d_gene: .; CDR3aa: CASSPSRANTEAFF; CDR3nt: TGTGCCAGCAGCCCCTCTCGAGCTAACACTGAAGCTTTCTTT
j_gene: TRBJ2-1; v_gene: TRBV27; abundance: .; d_gene: .; CDR3aa: CASSLSGPSSYNEQFF; CDR3nt: TGTGCCAGCAGTTTGAGCGGGCCTAGCTCCTACAATGAGCAGTTCTTC
j_gene: TRBJ1-2; v_gene: TRBV24-1; abundance: .; d_gene: .; CDR3aa: CATSDRQGRGYTF; CDR3nt: TGTGCCACCAGTGATAGGCAGGGGCGCGGCTACACCTTC
j_gene: TRBJ1-4; v_gene: TRBV2; abundance: .; d_gene: .; CDR3aa: CASISGLNEKLFF; CDR3nt: TGTGCCAGCATATCCGGACTTAATGAAAAACTGTTTTTT
j_gene: TRBJ1-2; v_gene: TRBV5-6; abundance: .; d_gene: .; CDR3aa: CASSFPGNYGYTF; CDR3nt: TGTGCCAGCAGCTTTCCCGGGAACTATGGCTACACCTTC
j_gene: TRBJ1-3; v_gene: TRBV28; abundance: .; d_gene: .; CDR3aa: CASSWGAGNTIYF; CDR3nt: TGTGCCAGCAGTTGGGGGGCTGGAAACACCATATATTTT
j_gene: TRBJ2-3; v_gene: TRBV7-8; abundance: once; d_gene: TRBD2; CDR3aa: CASITGLAGEVTDTQYF; CDR3nt: TGTGCCAGCATCACGGGACTAGCGGGAGAAGTGACAGATACGCAGTATTTT
j_gene: TRBJ2-7; v_gene: TRBV6-1; abundance: few; d_gene: .; CDR3aa: CASSEVYGGYEQYF; CDR3nt: TGTGCCAGCAGTGAAGTATACGGAGGGTACGAGCAGTACTTC
j_gene: TRBJ2-2; v_gene: TRBV10-3; abundance: .; d_gene: TRBD1; CDR3aa: CAISESFSKAGGTGELFF; CDR3nt: TGTGCCATCAGTGAGTCGTTTAGCAAGGCAGGGGGCACCGGGGAGCTGTTTTTT
j_gene: TRBJ2-3; v_gene: TRBV11-3; abundance: once; d_gene: .; CDR3aa: CASSQGLNPDTQYF; CDR3nt: TGTGCCAGCAGTCAGGGCCTCAATCCAGATACGCAGTATTTT
j_gene: TRBJ2-1; v_gene: TRBV6-5; abundance: .; d_gene: .; CDR3aa: CASSHMTAASGEQFF; CDR3nt: TGTGCCAGCAGTCATATGACAGCCGCGTCAGGTGAGCAGTTCTTC
j_gene: TRBJ1-1; v_gene: TRBV10-3; abundance: .; d_gene: .; CDR3aa: CAISDRGNTEAFF; CDR3nt: TGTGCCATCAGTGACAGGGGGAACACTGAAGCTTTCTTT
j_gene: TRBJ2-2; v_gene: TRBV4-1; abundance: .; d_gene: TRBD2; CDR3aa: CASSQIPGGSWSSLNTGELFF; CDR3nt: TGCGCCAGCAGCCAAATTCCCGGCGGGAGCTGGAGTAGTCTTAACACCGGGGAGCTGTTTTTT
j_gene: TRBJ2-7; v_gene: TRBV7-9; abundance: .; d_gene: .; CDR3aa: CASSLEQGSYEQYF; CDR3nt: TGTGCCAGCAGCTTGGAACAGGGTTCCTACGAGCAGTACTTC
j_gene: TRBJ2-2; v_gene: TRBV2; abundance: .; d_gene: .; CDR3aa: CASSVRGTGELFF; CDR3nt: TGTGCCAGCAGCGTCAGGGGAACCGGGGAGCTGTTTTTT
j_gene: TRBJ2-1; v_gene: TRBV5-4; abundance: .; d_gene: TRBD2; CDR3aa: CASSWRLAGYDEQFF; CDR3nt: TGTGCCAGCAGCTGGAGGCTAGCGGGTTATGATGAGCAGTTCTTC
j_gene: TRBJ1-5; v_gene: TRBV19; abundance: .; d_gene: .; CDR3aa: CASSNRGQPQHF; CDR3nt: TGTGCCAGTAGTAATCGGGGTCAGCCCCAGCATTTT
j_gene: TRBJ2-1; v_gene: TRBV19; abundance: .; d_gene: TRBD1; CDR3aa: CASSRRTGRGNNEQFF; CDR3nt: TGTGCCAGTAGTAGAAGGACAGGTCGGGGCAACAATGAGCAGTTCTTC
j_gene: TRBJ2-3; v_gene: TRBV7-2; abundance: once; d_gene: .; CDR3aa: CASSLTRATDTQYF; CDR3nt: TGTGCCAGCAGCTTAACCAGGGCGACAGATACGCAGTATTTT
j_gene: TRBJ1-2; v_gene: TRBV2; abundance: .; d_gene: .; CDR3aa: CASSEDYNDYGYTF; CDR3nt: TGTGCCAGCAGTGAAGACTATAACGACTATGGCTACACCTTC
j_gene: TRBJ2-2; v_gene: TRBV2; abundance: .; d_gene: TRBD2; CDR3aa: CASTPLVASGIDGELFF; CDR3nt: TGTGCCAGCACCCCCCTGGTGGCTAGCGGGATTGACGGGGAGCTGTTTTTT
j_gene: TRBJ1-1; v_gene: TRBV9; abundance: .; d_gene: TRBD1; CDR3aa: CASSVVDRGAVEAFF; CDR3nt: TGTGCCAGCAGCGTAGTCGACAGGGGGGCCGTTGAAGCTTTCTTT
j_gene: TRBJ2-7; v_gene: TRBV27; abundance: .; d_gene: TRBD2; CDR3aa: CASRTIDSSGFSYEQYF; CDR3nt: TGTGCCAGCAGGACGATCGATTCTAGCGGGTTCTCCTACGAGCAGTACTTC
j_gene: TRBJ2-2; v_gene: TRBV19; abundance: .; d_gene: TRBD1; CDR3aa: CASRTGDTGELFF; CDR3nt: TGTGCCAGTAGGACAGGGGACACCGGGGAGCTGTTTTTT
j_gene: TRBJ2-1; v_gene: TRBV5-5; abundance: once; d_gene: .; CDR3aa: CASSSTRIEQFF; CDR3nt: TGTGCCAGCAGCTCGACTAGAATTGAGCAGTTCTTC
j_gene: TRBJ2-1; v_gene: TRBV28; abundance: .; d_gene: .; CDR3aa: CASSSLNYNEQFF; CDR3nt: TGTGCCAGCAGTTCCTTAAATTACAATGAGCAGTTCTTC
j_gene: TRBJ1-6; v_gene: TRBV5-5; abundance: .; d_gene: .; CDR3aa: CASSLAGGVGSPLHF; CDR3nt: TGTGCCAGCAGCTTGGCAGGCGGGGTGGGCTCACCCCTCCACTTT
j_gene: TRBJ1-1; v_gene: TRBV2; abundance: .; d_gene: .; CDR3aa: CASSGGRGRTEAFF; CDR3nt: TGTGCCAGCAGCGGGGGGAGGGGCCGGACTGAAGCTTTCTTT